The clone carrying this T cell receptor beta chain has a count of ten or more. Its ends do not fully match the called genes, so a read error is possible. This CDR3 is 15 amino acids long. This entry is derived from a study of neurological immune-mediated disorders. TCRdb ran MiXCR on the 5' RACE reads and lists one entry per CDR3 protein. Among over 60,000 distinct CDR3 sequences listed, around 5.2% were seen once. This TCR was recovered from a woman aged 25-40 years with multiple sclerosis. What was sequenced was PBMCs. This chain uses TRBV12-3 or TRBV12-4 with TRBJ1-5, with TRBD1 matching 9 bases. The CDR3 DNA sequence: TGTGCCAGCAGACCCGGGACAGGGACGGGTCAGCCCCAGAATTTT. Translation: CASRPGTGTGQPQNF.